This TCR beta chain comes out of a study of blood T cell repertoires in COVID-19. About the research overall: Samples taken during acute and convalescent COVID-19 were collected in the United States, Italy and Spain. Sources were T cells, B-cell-depleted T cells, or PBMCs; the material itself was cDNA or gDNA.

In the original processing: Reference gene primer amplification gave estimated nucleated cell counts. TCRdb's copy holds only in-frame clones and misses some; the assay was immunoSEQ multiplex PCR. That table is the source of V, J and clone size, and D and trimming were worked out from the DNA. The table has just over 65,000 clones, just over 85% seen once. The germline V gene encodes CDR1 SGHAT and CDR2 FQNNGV. This CDR3 spans 13 amino acids. The V and J ends lost 1 base and 5 bases respectively, with 9 bases between them. Sequencing used peripheral blood. The TCR originated in a man aged 25-40 years with acute or convalescent COVID-19. The rearrangement joins TRBV11-2 to TRBJ2-7; D is possibly TRBD2 (5 bases). CDR3 region: CASSLGGLDEQYF. The CDR3, as DNA: TGTGCCAGCAGCTTAGGAGGGTTGGACGAGCAGTACTTC.